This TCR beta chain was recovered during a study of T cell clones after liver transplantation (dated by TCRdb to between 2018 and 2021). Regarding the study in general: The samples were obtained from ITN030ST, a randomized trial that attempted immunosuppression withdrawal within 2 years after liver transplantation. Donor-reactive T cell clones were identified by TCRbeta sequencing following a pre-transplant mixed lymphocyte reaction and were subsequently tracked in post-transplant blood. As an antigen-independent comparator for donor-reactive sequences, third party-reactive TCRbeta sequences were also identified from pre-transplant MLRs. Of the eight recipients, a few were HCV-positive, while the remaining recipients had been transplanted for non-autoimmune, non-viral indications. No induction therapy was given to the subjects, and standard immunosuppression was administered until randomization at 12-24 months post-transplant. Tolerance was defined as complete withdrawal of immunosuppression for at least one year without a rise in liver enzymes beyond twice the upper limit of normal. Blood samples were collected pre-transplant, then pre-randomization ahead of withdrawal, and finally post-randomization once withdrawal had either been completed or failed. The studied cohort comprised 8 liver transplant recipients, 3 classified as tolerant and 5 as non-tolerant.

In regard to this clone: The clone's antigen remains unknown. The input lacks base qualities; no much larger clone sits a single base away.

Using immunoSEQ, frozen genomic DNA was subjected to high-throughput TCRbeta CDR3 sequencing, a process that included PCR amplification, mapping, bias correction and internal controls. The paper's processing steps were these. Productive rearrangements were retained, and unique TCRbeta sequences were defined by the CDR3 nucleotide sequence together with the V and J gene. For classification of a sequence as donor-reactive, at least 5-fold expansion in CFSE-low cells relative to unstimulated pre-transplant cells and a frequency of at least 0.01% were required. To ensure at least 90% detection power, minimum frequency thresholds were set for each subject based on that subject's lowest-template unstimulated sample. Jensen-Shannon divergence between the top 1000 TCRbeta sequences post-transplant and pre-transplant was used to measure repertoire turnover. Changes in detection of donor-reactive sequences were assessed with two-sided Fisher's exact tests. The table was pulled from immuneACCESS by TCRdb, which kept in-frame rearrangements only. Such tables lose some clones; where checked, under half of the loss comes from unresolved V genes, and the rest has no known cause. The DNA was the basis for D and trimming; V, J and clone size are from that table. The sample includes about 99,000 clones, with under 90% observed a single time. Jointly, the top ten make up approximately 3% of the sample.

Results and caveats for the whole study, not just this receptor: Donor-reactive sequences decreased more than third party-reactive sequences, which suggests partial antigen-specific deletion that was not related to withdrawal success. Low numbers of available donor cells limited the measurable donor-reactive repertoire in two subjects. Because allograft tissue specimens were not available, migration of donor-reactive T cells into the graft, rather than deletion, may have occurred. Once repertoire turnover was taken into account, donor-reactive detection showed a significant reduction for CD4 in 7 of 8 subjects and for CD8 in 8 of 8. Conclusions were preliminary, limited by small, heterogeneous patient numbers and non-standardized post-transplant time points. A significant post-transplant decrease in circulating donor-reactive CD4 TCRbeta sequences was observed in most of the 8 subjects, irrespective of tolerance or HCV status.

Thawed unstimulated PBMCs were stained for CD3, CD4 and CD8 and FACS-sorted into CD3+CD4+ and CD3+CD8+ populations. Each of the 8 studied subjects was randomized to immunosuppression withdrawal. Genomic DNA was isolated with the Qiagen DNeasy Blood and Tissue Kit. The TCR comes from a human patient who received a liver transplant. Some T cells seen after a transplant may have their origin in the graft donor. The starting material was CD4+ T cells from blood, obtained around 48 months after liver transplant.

The nucleotide sequence reads TGCGCCAGCAGCCAAGTTCGTGGCACTGAAGCTTTCTTT. It encodes CASSQVRGTEAFF. The chain is encoded by TRBV4-3 joined to TRBJ1-1, with the D gene call left open. The trim is 1 base for V and 4 bases for J, with a gap of 7 bases between the germline ends. Measured from the cysteine to the phenylalanine, the CDR3 is 13 residues long. The read is trimmed to its CDR3 DNA, 39 bases read in frame from base 1. The CDR1 and CDR2 encoded by the germline V gene are LGHNA and YSLEER.